This TCR beta chain was retrieved from a study of identical twins. The V and J ends lost 3 bases and 6 bases respectively, with 9 bases between them. Germline CDR1 SNHLY, CDR2 FYNNEI. This CDR3 has 13 residues. Via MiXCR, TCRdb re-called the 5' RACE reads, giving one row per CDR3 protein. The sample carries some 710,000 distinct CDR3 sequences, less than 7% recorded once. The clonotype comes from a man between 18 and 29 years old in good health. The sample comprised naive T cells sorted from blood. The V gene is TRBV2, the J gene TRBJ1-5, with D possibly being TRBD1 (6 bases). The CDR3 region has the DNA TGTGCCAGCAGTGATTGGGGGGCTCAGCCCCAGCATTTT. It encodes CASSDWGAQPQHF.